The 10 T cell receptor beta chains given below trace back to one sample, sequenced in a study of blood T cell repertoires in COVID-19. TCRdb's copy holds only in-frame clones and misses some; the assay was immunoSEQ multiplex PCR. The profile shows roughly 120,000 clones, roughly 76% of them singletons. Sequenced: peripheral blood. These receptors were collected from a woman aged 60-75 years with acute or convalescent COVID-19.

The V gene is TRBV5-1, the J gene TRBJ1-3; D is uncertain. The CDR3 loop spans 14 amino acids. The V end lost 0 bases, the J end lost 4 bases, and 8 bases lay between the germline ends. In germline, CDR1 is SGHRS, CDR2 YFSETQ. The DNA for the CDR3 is TGCGCCAGCAGCTTGGCCCCAGGAGGAAACACCATATATTTT. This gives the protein CASSLAPGGNTIYF.

CDR3 coding DNA: TGTGCCACCAGTGATTCCCGTTCAAGTGCGGGAAACACCATATATTTT. The encoded protein is CATSDSRSSAGNTIYF. V usage is TRBV24-1 and J usage is TRBJ1-3, with unresolved D. This CDR3 has 16 amino acids. Germline CDR1 is KGHDR and CDR2 is SFDVKD. Trimming removed 2 bases at V and 4 bases at J, with 14 bases between.

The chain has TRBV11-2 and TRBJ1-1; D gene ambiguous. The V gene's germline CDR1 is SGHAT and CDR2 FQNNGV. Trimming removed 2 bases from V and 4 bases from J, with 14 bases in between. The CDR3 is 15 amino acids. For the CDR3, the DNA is TGTGCCAGCAGCTTAAATTTCCGGGTGGCCACTGAAGCTTTCTTT. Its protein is CASSLNFRVATEAFF.

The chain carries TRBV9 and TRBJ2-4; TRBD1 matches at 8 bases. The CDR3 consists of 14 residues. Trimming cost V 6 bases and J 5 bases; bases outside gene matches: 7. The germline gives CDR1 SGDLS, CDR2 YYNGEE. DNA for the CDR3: TGTGCCAGCAACAGGGGGGAAGTGCAAAACATTCAGTACTTC. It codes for CASNRGEVQNIQYF.

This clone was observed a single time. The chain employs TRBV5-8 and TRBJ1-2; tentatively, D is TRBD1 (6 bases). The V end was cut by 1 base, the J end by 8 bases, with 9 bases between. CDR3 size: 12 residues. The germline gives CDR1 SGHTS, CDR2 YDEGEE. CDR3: CASSLQGWGYTF. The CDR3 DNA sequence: TGTGCCAGCAGCTTGCAGGGGTGGGGCTACACCTTC.

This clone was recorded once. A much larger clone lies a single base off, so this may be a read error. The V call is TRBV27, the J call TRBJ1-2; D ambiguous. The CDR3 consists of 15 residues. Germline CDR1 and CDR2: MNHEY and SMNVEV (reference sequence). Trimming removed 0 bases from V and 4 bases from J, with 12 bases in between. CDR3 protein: CASSLSASLLYGYTF. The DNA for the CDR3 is TGTGCCAGCAGTTTATCGGCCTCACTACTCTATGGCTACACCTTC.

The CDR3, as DNA: TGTGCCAGCAGTTGGGCGGGCCGGGCCACACGTAGTGAGCAGTTCTTC. Translating it yields CASSWAGRATRSEQFF. The gene calls are TRBV28 and TRBJ2-1; TRBD2 might be the D (5 bases). The CDR3 spans 16 residues. V was shortened by 4 bases and J by 9 bases, with 22 bases between the two germline ends. Germline V gives CDR1 MDHEN, CDR2 SYDVKM.

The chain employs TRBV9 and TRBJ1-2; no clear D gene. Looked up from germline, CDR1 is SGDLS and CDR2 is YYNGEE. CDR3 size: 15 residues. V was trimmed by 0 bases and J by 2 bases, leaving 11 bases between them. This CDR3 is CASSVALEINYGYTF. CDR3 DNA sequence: TGTGCCAGCAGCGTAGCTTTAGAAATCAACTATGGCTACACCTTC.

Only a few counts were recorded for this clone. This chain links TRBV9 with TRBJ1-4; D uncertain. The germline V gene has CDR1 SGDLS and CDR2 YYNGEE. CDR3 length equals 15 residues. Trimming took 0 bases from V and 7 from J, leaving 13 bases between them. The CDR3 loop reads CASSVGSLEGEKLFF. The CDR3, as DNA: TGTGCCAGCAGCGTAGGGTCTTTAGAGGGTGAAAAACTGTTTTTT.

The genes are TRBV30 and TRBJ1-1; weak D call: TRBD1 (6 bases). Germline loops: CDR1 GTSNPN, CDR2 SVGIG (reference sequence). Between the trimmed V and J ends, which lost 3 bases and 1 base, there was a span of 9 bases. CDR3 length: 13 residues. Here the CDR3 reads CAWSLGGNTEAFF. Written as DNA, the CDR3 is TGTGCCTGGAGCCTAGGGGGGAACACTGAAGCTTTCTTT.